This is a list of T cell receptor beta chains from one sample in a study of CD8 T cells in ankylosing spondylitis. MiXCR, run by TCRdb on the 5' RACE reads, gives a single entry per CDR3 protein. Among some 450,000 distinct CDR3 sequences listed, 15% to 20% were seen once. The source material was blood, either unsorted or a sorted T cell fraction (not recorded which). The origin of the receptors is a male donor with ankylosing spondylitis. The CDR3 runs from the conserved cysteine through the conserved F or W. A D gene is named only where the DNA matches it firmly. Clone size is shown for a subset of rows, as once, few, many or a class of expanded clone.

TRBJ1-1	TRBV12-3/TRBV12-4	.	.	TGTGCCAGCAGCCCGCGGGGGGGCATCATGAACACTGAAGCTTTCTTT	CASSPRGGIMNTEAFF
TRBJ2-1	TRBV7-9	.	.	TGTGCCAGCAGCTTAGTGGGGATTTCCTACAATGAGCAGTTCTTC	CASSLVGISYNEQFF
TRBJ2-2	TRBV20-1	.	.	TGCAGTGCGCGTCAGGCGGGGAGTAAGGTCACCGGGGAGCTGTTTTTT	CSARQAGSKVTGELFF
TRBJ2-5	TRBV5-1	many	TRBD1	TGCGCCAGCAGCTATACAGGGGAGGAGACCCAGTACTTC	CASSYTGEETQYF
TRBJ1-2	TRBV7-2	few	.	TGTGCCAGCAGCCCCGTAGTGCTCAACTATGGCTACACCTTC	CASSPVVLNYGYTF
TRBJ1-5	TRBV6-2/TRBV6-3	few	TRBD1	TGTGCCAGCACCCGGGACAGTTTACACAATCAGCCCCAGCATTTT	CASTRDSLHNQPQHF
TRBJ1-1	TRBV28	many	.	TGTGCCAGCACGAGTTATGGCAGAGGGAGCACTGAAGCTTTCTTT	CASTSYGRGSTEAFF
TRBJ2-5	TRBV4-3	.	.	TGCGCCAGCAGCCAAGATTGGGGTAGAGAAGAGACCCAGTACTTC	CASSQDWGREETQYF
TRBJ2-1	TRBV5-4	few	TRBD2	TGTGCCAGCAGCTTTAGAGCGGGATTCTCCTACAATGAGCAGTTCTTC	CASSFRAGFSYNEQFF
TRBJ2-2	TRBV4-2	many	TRBD2	TGTGCCAGCAACCCGGGACTAGGGGCCGCGAACACCGGGGAGCTGTTTTTT	CASNPGLGAANTGELFF
TRBJ1-6	TRBV25-1	few	TRBD1	TGTGCCAGCAGTGATCCCACAGGGGGTACAGTTAATTCACCCCTCCACTTT	CASSDPTGGTVNSPLHF
TRBJ1-6	TRBV11-2	.	.	TGTGCCAGCAGCCCCAGTGGGGGAAGACGGGTCGGATCACCCCTCCACTTT	CASSPSGGRRVGSPLHF
TRBJ2-5	TRBV7-6	.	.	TGTGCCAGCAACTTCCCTCGACAAGAGACCCAGTACTTC	CASNFPRQETQYF
TRBJ2-7	TRBV19	.	TRBD2	TGTGCCAGTAGTATCAAAGCGGGAGGTGCCTACGAGCAGTACTTC	CASSIKAGGAYEQYF
TRBJ2-5	TRBV20-1	few	.	TGCAGTGCTAGGCTCGGGCGGGGTCAAGAGACCCAGTACTTC	CSARLGRGQETQYF
TRBJ2-2	TRBV20-1	.	.	TGCAGTGCTCCGAGGGGAACCGGGGAGCTGTTTTTT	CSAPRGTGELFF
TRBJ1-2	TRBV6-6	.	TRBD1	TGTGCCAGCAGTTACCAGGGGGCGGATGGCTACACCTTC	CASSYQGADGYTF
TRBJ1-1	TRBV5-1	.	TRBD1	TGCGCCAGCAGCTTGCGGACAGGGGCTGTAGTCGCCTTGAACAACTCTACTCGAGCTTTCTTT	CASSLRTGAVVALNNSTRAFF
TRBJ1-4	TRBV20-1	once	.	TGCAGTGCTAGAGTGGCAGGGACTCCACTCTACGGGGAAAAACTGTTTTTT	CSARVAGTPLYGEKLFF
TRBJ1-1	TRBV5-5	.	.	TGTGCCAGCAGCTTGGGAAGACTACACGACACTGAAGCTTTCTTT	CASSLGRLHDTEAFF